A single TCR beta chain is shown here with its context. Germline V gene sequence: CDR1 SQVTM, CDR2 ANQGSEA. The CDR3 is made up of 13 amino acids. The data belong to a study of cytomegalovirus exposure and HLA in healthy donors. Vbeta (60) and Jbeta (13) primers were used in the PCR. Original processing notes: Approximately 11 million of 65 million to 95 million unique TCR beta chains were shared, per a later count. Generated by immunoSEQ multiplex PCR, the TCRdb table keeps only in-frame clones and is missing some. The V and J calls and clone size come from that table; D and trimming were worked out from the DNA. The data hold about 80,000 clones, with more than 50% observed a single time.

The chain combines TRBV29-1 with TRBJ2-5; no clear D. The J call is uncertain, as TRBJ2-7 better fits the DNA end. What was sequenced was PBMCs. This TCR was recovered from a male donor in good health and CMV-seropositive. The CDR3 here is CSVETPSSYEQYF. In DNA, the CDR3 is TGCAGCGTTGAGACACCATCCTCCTACGAGCAGTACTTC.